Included here is one TCR beta chain sequence, with context. The antigen remains undetermined. V lost 3 bases and J lost 6; bases outside the gene matches: 4. The CDR3 runs to 15 residues. These data are taken from a study of T cell repertoires in cytomegalovirus infection. Study summary: An indication of both CMV infection and matching HLA type came from public TCR beta signatures.

One entry per CDR3 protein, called by TCRdb with MiXCR from the reads. The sample contains hundreds of thousands of distinct CDR3 sequences, 25% to 35% of which appear only once. Broader study findings: What dominated the ex vivo response were HLA-C-restricted CMV-specific TCR beta clonotypes.

This chain links TRBV12-3 or TRBV12-4 with TRBJ2-3; 12 bases align to TRBD1. The sequence was collected from a human donor in good health (CMV status not recorded). Some clones in this sample may be carry-over from other donors' samples. The sample was cultured PBMCs, taken from culture after CMV antigen stimulation. The CDR3 bases are TGTGCCAGCAGTTTGGGAGGGACAGGGGGCGATACGCAGTATTTT. It codes for CASSLGGTGGDTQYF.